These T cell receptor beta chains were read from a single sample in a study of blood T cell repertoires in COVID-19. Libraries were prepared by immunoSEQ multiplex PCR; TCRdb keeps only in-frame clonotypes and omits some of them. The sample gives about 280,000 clones, around 86% of which show up once; approximately 2% is in the top ten. Sequencing used peripheral blood. These TCRs come from a man aged 50 to 59 with acute or convalescent COVID-19. Each CDR3 is given with its conserved first and last residue. A D gene is named only where the DNA matches it firmly. Part of the rows lack a size; the others show once, few, many or a class for expanded clones.

V	J	size	D	DNA	CDR3
TRBV7-9	TRBJ2-5	NA	NA	TGTGCCAGCAGCTTCCCTGGGAGCCAAGAGACCCAGTACTTC	CASSFPGSQETQYF
TRBV7-9	TRBJ2-7	NA	TRBD1	TGTGCCAGCAGCCCTAGGACAGGGGGCTCTTCCGAGCAGTACTTC	CASSPRTGGSSEQYF
TRBV29-1	TRBJ2-7	NA	TRBD1	TGCAGCGTTGTAGGACAGGGATACGAGCAGTACTTC	CSVVGQGYEQYF
TRBV7-9	TRBJ1-1	NA	TRBD1	TGTGCCAGCAGCCAAACAGGGGACACTGAAGCTTTCTTT	CASSQTGDTEAFF
TRBV6-6	TRBJ1-4	NA	NA	TGTGCCAGCAGTCATCCGGGAACAACTAATGAAAAACTGTTTTTT	CASSHPGTTNEKLFF
TRBV10-3	TRBJ1-4	once	TRBD1	TGTGCCATCAGGGGACAGGGGTGGGAAAAACTGTTTTTT	CAIRGQGWEKLFF
TRBV6-6	TRBJ2-2	NA	NA	TGTGCCAGCAGTTTCTTAGCGTCCGGGGAGCTGTTTTTT	CASSFLASGELFF
TRBV27	TRBJ1-4	NA	TRBD1	TGTGCCAGAGACCGGGGACAGGGGCCAGGAAAACTGTTTTTT	CARDRGQGPGKLFF
TRBV7-9	TRBJ1-2	NA	TRBD1	TGTGCCAGCAGCCGCCAACAGGGGGCCTTCGACTATGGCTACACCTTC	CASSRQQGAFDYGYTF
TRBV19	TRBJ2-5	NA	NA	TGTGCCAGTAGTCCCCTAGTAGGCGGGGAGACCCAGTACTTC	CASSPLVGGETQYF
TRBV2	TRBJ1-6	NA	TRBD1	TGTGCCAGCAGCAACGGACAGGGTAATTCACCCCTCCACTTT	CASSNGQGNSPLHF
TRBV4-1	TRBJ1-1	few	NA	TGCGCCAGCAGCCAAGAGCCAGGTCAGAACACTGAAGCTTTCTTT	CASSQEPGQNTEAFF
TRBV7-8	TRBJ2-5	NA	NA	TGTGCCAGCAGCTCCCTGGGTCCCGGGGAGACCCAGTACTTC	CASSSLGPGETQYF
TRBV10-2	TRBJ1-5	NA	TRBD1	TGCGCCAGCAGCCGATCCGACAGGGTGGTCGATCAGCCCCAGCATTTT	CASSRSDRVVDQPQHF
TRBV12-3/TRBV12-4	TRBJ2-2	NA	NA	TGTGCCAGCAGTCTGGGCCGGGAGCTGTTTTTT	CASSLGRELFF
TRBV7-3	TRBJ2-2	NA	NA	TGTGCCAGCAGACTACAGGGATCCACCGGGGAGCTGTTTTTT	CASRLQGSTGELFF
TRBV11-2	TRBJ2-1	NA	TRBD2	TGTGCCAGCAGCGCCGGGACTAGCGCGTACAATGAGCAGTTCTTC	CASSAGTSAYNEQFF
TRBV5-6	TRBJ1-5	NA	NA	TGTGCCAGCAGTCTACAGGGATGGGATCAGCCCCAGCATTTT	CASSLQGWDQPQHF
TRBV12-5	TRBJ2-2	NA	TRBD2	TGTGCTAGTGGTTTATCGTCGGGGGGAAACACCGGGGAGCTGTTTTTT	CASGLSSGGNTGELFF
TRBV6-6	TRBJ1-3	NA	NA	TGTGCCAGCAGCAAAATGCCAGGGAACTCTGGAAACACCATATATTTT	CASSKMPGNSGNTIYF
TRBV4-1	TRBJ1-4	NA	NA	TGCGCCAGCAGCCAAGATGGGGGGATGGGTGAAAAACTGTTTTTT	CASSQDGGMGEKLFF
TRBV30	TRBJ1-2	NA	NA	TGTGCCTGGAGTGAAACCGGACGGGGAGGCTACACCTTC	CAWSETGRGGYTF
TRBV19	TRBJ1-1	NA	NA	TGTGCCAGCCTACAGGGAAACACTGAAGCTTTCTTT	CASLQGNTEAFF
TRBV7-7	TRBJ1-4	NA	NA	TGTGCTAGCAGCTCTTCAACTAATGAAAAACTGTTTTTT	CASSSSTNEKLFF
TRBV9	TRBJ1-6	few	NA	TGTGCCAGCAGCGTAGATAGCAGTCTTAATTCACCCCTCCACTTT	CASSVDSSLNSPLHF